What follows are 13 T cell receptor beta chains derived from one specimen sequenced in a study of glioma-infiltrating T cells (dated by TCRdb to 2016 to 2018). The data were produced on an Illumina MiSeq. TCR alpha and beta CDR3 regions were amplified with the iRepertoire nested amplicon-rescue multiplex PCR (arm-PCR) platform from RNA. TCRdb reanalyzed the raw reads on its own, using fastp at Q25 for trimming and MiXCR for clone calling, and kept in-frame beta chains. Every entry covers one CDR3 protein and lists the most common genes and DNA from its rows. The sample data list roughly 130,000 distinct CDR3 sequences, and about 22% of these were observed just once. Approximately 26% of the sample lies in the top ten. The sample comprised glioma tissue, nonneoplastic brain tissue, or PBMCs (not recorded which). The receptors here all came from a human donor with low-grade glioma or glioblastoma, undergoing nonglioma brain surgery, or in good health (not recorded which).

Comment on this clonotype: This clone may be a read error of a much larger clone one base away. The CDR3 region has the DNA TGCGGTGCTTACCCCGGGACCCCGTCCCAAGAGACCCAGTACTTC. Residues: CGAYPGTPSQETQYF. V is TRBV20-1 and J is TRBJ2-5; D tentatively reads TRBD1 or TRBD2 (5 bases each). The CDR3 runs 15 residues. Germline loops: CDR1 DFQATT, CDR2 SNEGSKA (reference sequence).

Note on this clonotype: The germline gene is not matched at one end of the junction; a read error may be the cause. The chain is built from TRBV6-5 and TRBJ1-1; D gene unclear. Germline CDR1 is MNHEY and CDR2 is SVGAGI. The CDR3 sequence is 15 residues long. The CDR3 DNA reads TGTGCCAGCAGTTATTCACTTAGGGTGAACACTGAATCTTTCTTT. Translated: CASSYSLRVNTESFF.

As for this clonotype: This may arise from a read error, as a much more abundant clone is one base away. This chain connects TRBV3-1 to TRBJ2-1; 9 nucleotides align to TRBD1. The CDR3 sequence is 13 residues long. Per germline, CDR1 LGHDT and CDR2 YNNKEL (reference sequence). The junction had 8 bases not matched to a gene; V was cut back by 10 bases and J by 7 bases. In nucleotides, the CDR3 is TGTGCCACCAGGACAGGGGACGGGAATGAGCAGTTCTTC. This encodes CATRTGDGNEQFF.

This clonotype occurred many times. The chain has TRBV20-1 and TRBJ2-5; TRBD2 aligns across 11 bases. The CDR3 runs to 16 residues. The germline gives CDR1 DFQATT, CDR2 SNEGSKA (reference sequence). V was pared by 0 bases and J by 5 bases, with 8 bases of the junction left unmatched. The CDR3 reads CSARDLAGGPGETQYF. The CDR3 DNA sequence: TGCAGTGCTAGAGATTTAGCGGGGGGGCCGGGGGAGACCCAGTACTTC.

At least ten counts were recorded for this clonotype. This chain joins TRBV20-1 and TRBJ2-5, with D perhaps matching TRBD1 (6 bases). The germline V gene has CDR1 DFQATT and CDR2 SNEGSKA (reference sequence). The length of the CDR3 is 13 residues. Deletions cut 2 bases from V and 1 base from J, with 8 bases between. The CDR3 sequence is CSARQGIQETQYF. CDR3 bases: TGCAGTGCTAGACAGGGGATCCAAGAGACCCAGTACTTC.

The chain employs TRBV20-1 and TRBJ2-1; 8 nucleotides line up with TRBD2. V lost 3 bases, J lost 3 bases, and 7 bases stayed unmatched. Per germline, CDR1 DFQATT and CDR2 SNEGSKA (reference sequence). This CDR3 is 15 amino acids long. In nucleotides, the CDR3 is TGCAGTGCTAGTTTAGCGGGAATCGGCTACAATGAGCAGTTCTTC. Its translation is CSASLAGIGYNEQFF.

This clonotype was seen only a few times. The chain is built from TRBV7-9 and TRBJ2-5; D is unresolved. The ends were cut back, 11 bases at V and 1 base at J, with 8 bases in the middle. Germline V CDR1 and CDR2: SEHNR, FQNEAQ (reference sequence). The CDR3 runs 11 residues. The DNA of the CDR3 is TGTGCCCTGAGTTCCCAAGAGACCCAGTACTTC. Residues: CALSSQETQYF.

This clonotype was seen many times. The rearrangement links TRBV27 to TRBJ2-1; TRBD1 aligns across 8 bases. The CDR3 has 15 residues. Unmatched junction bases numbered 9, after V lost 4 bases and J lost 7 bases. CDR1 MNHEY and CDR2 SMNVEV come from the germline V gene (reference sequence). The DNA for the CDR3 is TGTGCCAGCAGTTCCATTCAGGGGGCGGGTAATGAGCAGTTCTTC. This sequence encodes CASSSIQGAGNEQFF.

Remarks on this clonotype: Being one base from a much bigger clone, this may be a read error. The chain links TRBV20-1 to TRBJ2-2; D is possibly TRBD1 (6 bases). From germline, CDR1 is DFQATT and CDR2 SNEGSKA (reference sequence). There are 16 residues in the CDR3. V was pared by 1 base and J by 5 bases, with 17 bases between. The CDR3 reads CSARARDKSATGELFF. The CDR3 nucleotides read TGCAGTGCTAGAGCCCGGGACAAGAGCGCTACCGGGGAGCTGTTTTTT.

V and J are TRBV7-2 and TRBJ2-7, with 9 bases matching TRBD1. Per germline, CDR1 SGHTA and CDR2 FQGNSA. V lost 1 base to trimming and J lost 0 bases; unmatched junction nucleotides: 4. The CDR3 covers 16 residues. CDR3 amino acids: CASSLEKTGGSYEQYV. In nucleotides, the CDR3 is TGTGCCAGCAGCTTAGAGAAGACAGGGGGCTCCTACGAGCAGTACGTC.

A few counts support this clonotype. This rearrangement joins TRBV20-1 to TRBJ2-7; D ambiguous. CDR3 length equals 11 residues. Germline V gene sequence: CDR1 DFQATT, CDR2 SNEGSKA (reference sequence). V lost 6 bases and J lost 1, with 7 bases in between. The CDR3 coding sequence is TGCAGTGCCGTAGGGTCCTACGAGCAGTACGTC. Translating gives CSAVGSYEQYV.

This clonotype was observed a few times. This chain uses TRBV2 with TRBJ2-3; TRBD1 or TRBD2 may be the D gene (6 bases each). This CDR3 is built from 15 residues. CDR1 and CDR2 (germline): SNHLY, FYNNEI. The germline V and J ends were trimmed by 6 bases and 5 bases, with 18 bases remaining between them. The CDR3 reads CASRRLGGIVDTQYF. CDR3 coding DNA: TGTGCCAGCAGGAGACTAGGGGGGATCGTAGATACGCAGTATTTT. The full variable domain, its missing parts supplied by reference TRBV2 and TRBJ2-3, is EPEVTQTPSHQVTQMGQEVILRCVPISNHLYFYWYRQILGQKVEFLVSFYNNEISEKSEIFDDQFSVERPDGSNFTLKIRSTKLEDSAMYFCASRRLGGIVDTQYFGPGTRLTVL.

The gene calls are TRBV7-3 and TRBJ2-5, with 8 positions matching TRBD2. The CDR3 runs to 16 residues. Germline-derived CDR1 and CDR2 are SGHTA and FQGTGA. Trimming took 4 bases from V and 2 from J; bases not matched to a gene: 9. The CDR3, as DNA: TGTGCCAGCAGCTCCCCCGCGGGGGGCACACAAGAGACCCAGTACTTC. Translation: CASSSPAGGTQETQYF.